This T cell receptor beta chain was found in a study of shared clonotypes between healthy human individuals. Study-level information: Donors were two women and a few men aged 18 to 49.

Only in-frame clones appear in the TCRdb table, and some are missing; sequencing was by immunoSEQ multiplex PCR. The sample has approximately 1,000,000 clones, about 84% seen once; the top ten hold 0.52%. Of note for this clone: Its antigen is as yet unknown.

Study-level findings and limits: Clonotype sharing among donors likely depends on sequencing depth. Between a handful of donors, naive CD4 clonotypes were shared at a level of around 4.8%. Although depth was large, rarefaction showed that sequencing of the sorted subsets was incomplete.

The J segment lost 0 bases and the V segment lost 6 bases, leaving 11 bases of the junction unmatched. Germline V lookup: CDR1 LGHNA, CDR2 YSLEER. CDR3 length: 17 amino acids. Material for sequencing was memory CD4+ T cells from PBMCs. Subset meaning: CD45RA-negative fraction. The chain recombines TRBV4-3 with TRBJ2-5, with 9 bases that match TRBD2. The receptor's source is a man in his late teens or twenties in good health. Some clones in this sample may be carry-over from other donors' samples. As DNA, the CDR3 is TGCGCCAGCAGTAACGATATGACTAGCGGCTACCAAGAGACCCAGTACTTC. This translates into CASSNDMTSGYQETQYF.